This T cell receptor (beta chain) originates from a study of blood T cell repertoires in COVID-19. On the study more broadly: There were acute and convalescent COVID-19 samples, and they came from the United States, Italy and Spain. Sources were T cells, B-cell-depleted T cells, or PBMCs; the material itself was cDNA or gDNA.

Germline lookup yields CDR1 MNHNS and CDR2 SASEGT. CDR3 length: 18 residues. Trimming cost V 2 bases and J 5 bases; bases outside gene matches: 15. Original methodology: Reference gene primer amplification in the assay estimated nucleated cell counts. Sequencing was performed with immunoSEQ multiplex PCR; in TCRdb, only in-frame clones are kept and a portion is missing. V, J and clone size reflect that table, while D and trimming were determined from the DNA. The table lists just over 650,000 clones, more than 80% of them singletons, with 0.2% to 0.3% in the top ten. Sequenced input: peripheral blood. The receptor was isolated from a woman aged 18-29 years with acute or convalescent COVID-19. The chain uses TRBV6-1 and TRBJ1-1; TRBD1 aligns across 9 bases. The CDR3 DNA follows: TGTGCCAGCAGTGAACCTAGGGGCCCCGGGACAGGGAGAACTGAAGCTTTCTTT. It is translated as CASSEPRGPGTGRTEAFF.